This T cell receptor beta chain was obtained from a study of breast tumors, draining lymph nodes, adjacent tissues. Whole-study findings and limits: Tumors had less TCR diversity than lymph nodes, more than nontumor tissue. That most tumor T cells come from lymph nodes remained unproven.

TCRdb itself ran the multiplex PCR reads through MiXCR, one entry per CDR3 protein. The data contain 100,000 or so distinct CDR3 sequences, 21% of them singletons. The V gene's germline CDR1 is SGHVS and CDR2 FNYEAQ. The CDR3 loop spans 12 amino acids. On this clonotype: Its target is not known. A clone one base away is much larger, so this may be a read error.

Axillary draining lymph nodes of breast cancer patients supplied the node samples. The V and J genes are TRBV7-6 and TRBJ2-1; D gene uncertain. The sequenced sample was axillary lymph node tissue. The receptor was derived from a female donor with breast cancer. Some clones in this sample may be carry-over from other donors' samples. The CDR3: CASSSSNNEQFF. CDR3 in DNA: TGTGCCAGCAGCTCCTCCAACAATGAGCAGTTCTTC.